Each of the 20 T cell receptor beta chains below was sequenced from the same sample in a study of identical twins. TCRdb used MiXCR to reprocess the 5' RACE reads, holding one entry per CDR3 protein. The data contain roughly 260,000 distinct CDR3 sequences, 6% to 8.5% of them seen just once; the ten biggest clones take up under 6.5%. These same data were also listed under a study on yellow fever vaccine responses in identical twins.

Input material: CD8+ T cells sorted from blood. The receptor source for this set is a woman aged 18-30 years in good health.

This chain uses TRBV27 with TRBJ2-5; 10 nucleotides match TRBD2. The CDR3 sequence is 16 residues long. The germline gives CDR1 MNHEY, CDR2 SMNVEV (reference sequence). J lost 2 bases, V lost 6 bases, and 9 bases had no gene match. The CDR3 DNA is TGTGCCAGCAGAGAGGGACTAGCGTCGGTACAAGAGACCCAGTACTTC. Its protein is CASREGLASVQETQYF.

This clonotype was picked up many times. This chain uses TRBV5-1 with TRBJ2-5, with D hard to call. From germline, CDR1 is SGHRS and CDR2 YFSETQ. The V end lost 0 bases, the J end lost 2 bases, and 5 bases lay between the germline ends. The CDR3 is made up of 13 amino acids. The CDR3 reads CASSLGRQETQYF. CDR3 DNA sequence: TGCGCCAGCAGCTTGGGACGGCAAGAGACCCAGTACTTC.

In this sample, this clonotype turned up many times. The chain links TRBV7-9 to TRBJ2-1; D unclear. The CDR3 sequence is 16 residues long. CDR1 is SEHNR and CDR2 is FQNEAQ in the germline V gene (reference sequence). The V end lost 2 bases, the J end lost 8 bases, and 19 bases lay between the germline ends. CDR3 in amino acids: CASSLFSRAHRDEQFF. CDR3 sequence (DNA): TGTGCCAGCAGCTTATTTTCCCGGGCTCACCGGGATGAGCAGTTCTTC.

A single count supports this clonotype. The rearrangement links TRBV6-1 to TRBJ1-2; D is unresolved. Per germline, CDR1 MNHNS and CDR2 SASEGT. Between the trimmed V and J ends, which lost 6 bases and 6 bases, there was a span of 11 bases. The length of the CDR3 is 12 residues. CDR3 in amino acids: CASSPTGNGYTF. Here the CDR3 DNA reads TGTGCCAGCAGCCCGACGGGGAATGGCTACACCTTC.

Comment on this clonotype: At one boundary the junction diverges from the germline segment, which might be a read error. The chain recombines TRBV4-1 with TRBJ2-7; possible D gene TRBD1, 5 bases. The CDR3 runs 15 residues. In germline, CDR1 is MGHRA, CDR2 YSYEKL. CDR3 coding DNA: TGCGCCAGCAGCCAGGTTGACAGTTCCTCCTACAAGCAGTACTTC. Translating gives CASSQVDSSSYKQYF.

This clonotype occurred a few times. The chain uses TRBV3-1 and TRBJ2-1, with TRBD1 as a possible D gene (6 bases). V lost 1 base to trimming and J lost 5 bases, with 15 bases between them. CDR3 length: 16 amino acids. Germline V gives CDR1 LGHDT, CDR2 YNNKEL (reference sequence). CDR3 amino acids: CASSQATWGLDNEQFF. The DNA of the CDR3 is TGTGCCAGCAGCCAAGCGACATGGGGGCTCGACAATGAGCAGTTCTTC.

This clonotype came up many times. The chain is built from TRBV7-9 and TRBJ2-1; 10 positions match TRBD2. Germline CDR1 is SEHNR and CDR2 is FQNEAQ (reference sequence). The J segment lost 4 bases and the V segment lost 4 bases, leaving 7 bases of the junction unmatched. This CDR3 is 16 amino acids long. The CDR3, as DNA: TGTGCCAGCAGCTCCTCTAGCGGGGGTGTTTACAATGAGCAGTTCTTC. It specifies CASSSSSGGVYNEQFF.

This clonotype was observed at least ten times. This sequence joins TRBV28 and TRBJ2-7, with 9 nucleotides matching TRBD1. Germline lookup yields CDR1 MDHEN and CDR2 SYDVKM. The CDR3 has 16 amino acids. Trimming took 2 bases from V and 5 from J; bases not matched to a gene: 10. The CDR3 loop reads CASSLSPGQGYDEQYF. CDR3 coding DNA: TGTGCCAGCAGTTTAAGTCCGGGACAGGGTTACGACGAGCAGTACTTC.

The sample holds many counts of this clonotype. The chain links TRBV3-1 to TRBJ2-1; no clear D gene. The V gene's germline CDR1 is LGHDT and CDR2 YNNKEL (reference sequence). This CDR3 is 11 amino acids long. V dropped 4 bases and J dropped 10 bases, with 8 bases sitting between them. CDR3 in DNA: TGTGCCAGCAGCCCTGGTTCAGAGCAGTTCTTC. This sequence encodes CASSPGSEQFF.

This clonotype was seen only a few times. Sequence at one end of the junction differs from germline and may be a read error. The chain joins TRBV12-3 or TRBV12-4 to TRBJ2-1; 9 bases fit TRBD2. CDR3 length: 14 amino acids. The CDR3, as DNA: TGTGCCAGCAATTTAGCGGGAGAGTGGAATGAGCAGTTCTTC. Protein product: CASNLAGEWNEQFF.

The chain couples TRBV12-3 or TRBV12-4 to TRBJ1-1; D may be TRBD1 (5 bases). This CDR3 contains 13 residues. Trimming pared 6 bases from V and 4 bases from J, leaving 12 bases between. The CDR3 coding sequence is TGTGCCAGCAGGGGGGGGACCGGCACTGAAGCTTTCTTT. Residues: CASRGGTGTEAFF.

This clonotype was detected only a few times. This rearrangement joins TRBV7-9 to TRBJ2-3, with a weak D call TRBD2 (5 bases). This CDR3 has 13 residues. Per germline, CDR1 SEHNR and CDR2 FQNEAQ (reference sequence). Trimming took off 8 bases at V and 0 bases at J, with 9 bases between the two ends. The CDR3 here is CASEGSSTDTQYF. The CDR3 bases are TGTGCCAGCGAGGGTTCTAGCACAGATACGCAGTATTTT.

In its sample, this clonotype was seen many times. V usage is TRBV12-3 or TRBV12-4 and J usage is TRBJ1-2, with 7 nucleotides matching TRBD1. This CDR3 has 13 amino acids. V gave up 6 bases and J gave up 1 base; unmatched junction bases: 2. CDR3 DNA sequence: TGTGCCAGCAGCCGACAGGGTAACTATGGCTACACCTTC. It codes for CASSRQGNYGYTF.

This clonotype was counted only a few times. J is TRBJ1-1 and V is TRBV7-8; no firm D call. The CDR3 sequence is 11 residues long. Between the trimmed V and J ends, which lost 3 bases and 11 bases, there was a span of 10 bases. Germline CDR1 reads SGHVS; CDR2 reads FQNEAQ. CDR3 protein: CASSFFGGAFF. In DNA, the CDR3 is TGTGCCAGCAGCTTCTTTGGTGGGGCTTTCTTT.

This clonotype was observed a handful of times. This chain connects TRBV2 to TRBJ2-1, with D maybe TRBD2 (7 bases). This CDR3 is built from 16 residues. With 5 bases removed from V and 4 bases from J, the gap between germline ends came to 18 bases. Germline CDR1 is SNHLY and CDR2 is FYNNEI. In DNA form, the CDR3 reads TGTGCCAGCAGTAAGCGAAGCGGGACAAATTACAATGAGCAGTTCTTC. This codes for CASSKRSGTNYNEQFF.

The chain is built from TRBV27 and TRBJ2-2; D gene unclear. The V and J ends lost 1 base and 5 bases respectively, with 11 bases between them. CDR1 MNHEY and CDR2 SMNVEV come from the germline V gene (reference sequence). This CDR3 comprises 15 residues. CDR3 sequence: CASSLFLSRTGELFF. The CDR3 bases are TGTGCCAGCAGTTTATTTCTAAGTAGGACCGGGGAGCTGTTTTTT.

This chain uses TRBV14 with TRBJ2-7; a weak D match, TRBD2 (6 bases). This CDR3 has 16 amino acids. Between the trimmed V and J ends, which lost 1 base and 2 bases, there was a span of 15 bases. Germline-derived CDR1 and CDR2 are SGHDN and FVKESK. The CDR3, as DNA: TGTGCCAGCAGCCAAGGTGGATGGGGACTCCCCTACGAGCAGTACGTC. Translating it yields CASSQGGWGLPYEQYV.

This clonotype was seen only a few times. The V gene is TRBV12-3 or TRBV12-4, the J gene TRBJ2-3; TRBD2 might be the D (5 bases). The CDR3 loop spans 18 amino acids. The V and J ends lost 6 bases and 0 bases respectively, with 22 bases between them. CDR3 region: CASSPDAAGGLSTDTQYF. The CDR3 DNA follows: TGTGCCAGCAGCCCTGACGCGGCTGGCGGGCTAAGCACAGATACGCAGTATTTT.

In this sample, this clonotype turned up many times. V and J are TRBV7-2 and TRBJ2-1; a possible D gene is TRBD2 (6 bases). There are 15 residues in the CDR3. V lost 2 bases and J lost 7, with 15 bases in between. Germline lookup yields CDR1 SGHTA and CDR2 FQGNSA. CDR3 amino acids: CASSLITGVDNEQFF. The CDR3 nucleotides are TGTGCCAGCAGCTTAATCACGGGAGTTGATAATGAGCAGTTCTTC.

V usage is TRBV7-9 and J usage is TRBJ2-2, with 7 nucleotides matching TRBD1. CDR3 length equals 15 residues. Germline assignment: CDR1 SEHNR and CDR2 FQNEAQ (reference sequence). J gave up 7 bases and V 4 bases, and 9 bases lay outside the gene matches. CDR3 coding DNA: TGTGCCAGCAGCTCCAGACAGGGCATGGGCGGGGAGCTGTTTTTT. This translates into CASSSRQGMGGELFF.